A selection of T cell receptor beta chains follows, all from one sample in a study of T cell repertoires and HLA-DP antigens. Here immunoSEQ multiplex PCR was the method, and the copy in TCRdb shows in-frame clones only, minus some. The sample consists of over 100,000 clones, roughly 92% of them appearing once. Their antigen targets remain unknown. The material sequenced was CD4+ T cells from PBMCs. Every receptor here comes from a woman under 30 in good health and CMV-seronegative. CDR3s leave out the opening cysteine and the closing phenylalanine or tryptophan. Each record gives: J gene, CDR3 length, V gene, CDR3 protein.

>TRBJ2-7|11|TRBV10-2
ASSWTGRYEQY
>TRBJ2-2|11|TRBV9
ASSVDHTGELF
>TRBJ1-2|13|TRBV2
ASSRDRGPGYGYT
>TRBJ2-1|15|TRBV11-2
ASSLKNPPLGGDEQF
>TRBJ2-5|12|TRBV25-1
ASSVGGAQETQY
>TRBJ1-4|12|TRBV7-2
ASSGYRGSEKLF
>TRBJ2-6|14|TRBV29-1
SVDEGSLSGANVLT
>TRBJ2-2|12|TRBV19
ASSPSLASRELF
>TRBJ2-2|14|TRBV11-2
ASSYVAGTNTGELF
>TRBJ2-1|17|TRBV2
ASSGGTSGRAGSYNEQF
>TRBJ2-5|11|TRBV18
ASTLDSRETQY
>TRBJ2-7|11|TRBV6-5
ASSYDRTYEQY
>TRBJ2-3|13|TRBV29-1
SARRGGGLTDTQY